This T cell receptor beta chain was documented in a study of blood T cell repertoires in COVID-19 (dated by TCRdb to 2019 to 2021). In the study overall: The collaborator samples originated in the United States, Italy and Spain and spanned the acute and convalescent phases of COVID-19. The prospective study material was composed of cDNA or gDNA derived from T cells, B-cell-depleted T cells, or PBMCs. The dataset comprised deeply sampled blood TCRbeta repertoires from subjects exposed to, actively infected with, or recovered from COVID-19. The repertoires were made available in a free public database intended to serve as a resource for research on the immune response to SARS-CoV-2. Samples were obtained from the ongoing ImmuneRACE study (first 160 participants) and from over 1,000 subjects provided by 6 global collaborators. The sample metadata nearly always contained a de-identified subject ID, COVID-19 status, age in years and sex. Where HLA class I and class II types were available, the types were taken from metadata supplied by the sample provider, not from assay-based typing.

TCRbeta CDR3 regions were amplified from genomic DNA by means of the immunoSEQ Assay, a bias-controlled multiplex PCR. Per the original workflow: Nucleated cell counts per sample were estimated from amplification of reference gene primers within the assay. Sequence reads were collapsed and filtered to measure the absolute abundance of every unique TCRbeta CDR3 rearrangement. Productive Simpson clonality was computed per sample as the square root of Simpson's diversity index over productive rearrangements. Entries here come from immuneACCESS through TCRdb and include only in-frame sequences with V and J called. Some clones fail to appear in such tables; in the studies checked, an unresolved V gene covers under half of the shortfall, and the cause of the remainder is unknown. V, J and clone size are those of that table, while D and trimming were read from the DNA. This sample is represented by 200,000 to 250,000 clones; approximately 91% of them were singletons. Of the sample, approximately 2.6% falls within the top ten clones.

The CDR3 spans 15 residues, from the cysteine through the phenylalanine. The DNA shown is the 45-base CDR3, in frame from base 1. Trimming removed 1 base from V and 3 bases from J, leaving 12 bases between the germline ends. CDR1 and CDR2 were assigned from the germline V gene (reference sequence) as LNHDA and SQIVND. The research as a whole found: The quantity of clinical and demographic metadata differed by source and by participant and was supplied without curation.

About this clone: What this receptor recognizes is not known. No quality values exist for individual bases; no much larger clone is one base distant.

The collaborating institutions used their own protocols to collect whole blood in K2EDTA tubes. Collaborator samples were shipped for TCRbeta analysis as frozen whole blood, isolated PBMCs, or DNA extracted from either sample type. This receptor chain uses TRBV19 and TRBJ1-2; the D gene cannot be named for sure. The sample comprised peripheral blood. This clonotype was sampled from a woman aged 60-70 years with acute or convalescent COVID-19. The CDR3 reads CASSIGQESDYGYTF. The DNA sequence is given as TGTGCCAGTAGTATAGGGCAGGAATCGGACTATGGCTACACCTTC.